These 19 T cell receptor beta chains were sequenced from one sample in a study of identical twins' blood T cells. TCRdb reanalysed the 5' RACE reads using MiXCR and keeps one entry per CDR3 protein. Among hundreds of thousands of distinct CDR3 sequences, about 28% were seen once, and the ten largest hold roughly 5.5%. The sample consisted of PBMCs. The source of these receptors is a woman between 18 and 50 years old in good health.

This clonotype was seen only a few times. The J gene is TRBJ1-2, the V gene TRBV19; D unclear. Germline-derived CDR1 and CDR2 are LNHDA and SQIVND (reference sequence). This CDR3 contains 12 residues. V was cut by 6 bases and J by 3 bases, with 8 bases left in between. CDR3 DNA: TGTGCCAGTAGGCTGACCGACTATGGCTACACCTTC. Protein sequence: CASRLTDYGYTF.

This clonotype was picked up many times. The chain recombines TRBV5-1 with TRBJ1-2; TRBD1 is a possible D gene (6 bases). The V end was cut by 0 bases, the J end by 10 bases, with 16 bases between. This CDR3 is 14 amino acids long. In germline, CDR1 is SGHRS, CDR2 YFSETQ. The CDR3 sequence is CASSLAIRTGYYTF. CDR3 coding DNA: TGCGCCAGCAGCTTGGCCATCCGAACAGGGTACTACACCTTC.

The chain combines TRBV18 with TRBJ1-6; D is unclear. V was shortened by 3 bases and J by 1 base, with 7 bases between the two germline ends. The CDR3 consists of 15 residues. The germline gives CDR1 KGHSH, CDR2 LQKENI. CDR3 amino acids: CASSPGRSYNSPLHF. The CDR3 coding sequence is TGTGCCAGCTCACCTGGAAGATCCTATAATTCACCCCTCCACTTT. Complete variable domain (other parts from reference TRBV18 and TRBJ1-6): NAGVMQNPRHLVRRRGQEARLRCSPMKGHSHVYWYRQLPEEGLKFMVYLQKENIIDESGMPKERFSAEFPKEGPSILRIQQVVRGDSAAYFCASSPGRSYNSPLHFGNGTRLTVT.

This clonotype was detected a few times. The CDR3 coding sequence is TGCGCCAGCAGTGACCTTAAGAGCAATCAGCCCCAGCATTTT. This translates into CASSDLKSNQPQHF. This chain links TRBV10-1 with TRBJ1-5; D not certain. The CDR3 loop spans 14 amino acids. V was shortened by 3 bases and J by 1 base, with 7 bases between the two germline ends. CDR1 and CDR2 (germline): WNHNN, SYGVQD (reference sequence).

This chain joins TRBV18 and TRBJ2-2, with D possibly being TRBD1 or TRBD2 (5 bases each). The germline V gene encodes CDR1 KGHSH and CDR2 LQKENI. This CDR3 is 15 amino acids long. The V gene lost 6 bases and the J gene lost 4 bases, with 15 bases spanning the gap. CDR3 bases: TGTGCCAGCTCGTATTCTCTCGGGACCACCGGGGAGCTGTTTTTT. Its protein product is CASSYSLGTTGELFF.

The chain carries TRBV15 and TRBJ1-2; D ambiguous. Per the germline V gene, CDR1 is LNHNV and CDR2 is YYDKDF (reference sequence). The V end lost 0 bases, the J end lost 5 bases, and 4 bases lay between the germline ends. The CDR3 sequence is 12 residues long. This CDR3 is CATSRDRYGYTF. The CDR3 bases are TGTGCCACCAGCAGAGATCGTTATGGCTACACCTTC.

This clonotype was observed a few times. V gene TRBV5-6 combines with J gene TRBJ2-2; 7 nucleotides match TRBD2. Per the germline V gene, CDR1 is SGHDT and CDR2 is YYEEEE. The CDR3 has 14 amino acids. V lost 5 bases, J lost 6 bases, and 7 bases stayed unmatched. CDR3 DNA sequence: TGTGCCAGCAGTACCGGGACTACTTCCGGGGAGCTGTTTTTT. This gives the protein CASSTGTTSGELFF.

This clonotype turned up a few times. This may be a read error: a much more frequent sequence differs by one nucleotide. The rearrangement links TRBV9 to TRBJ1-1; unclear D gene. The V gene's germline CDR1 is SGDLS and CDR2 YYNGEE. This CDR3 contains 13 residues. The CDR3 region has the DNA TGTGCCGGCAGCGTGGGAGGGAGGACTGAAGCTTTCTTT. Its translation: CAGSVGGRTEAFF.

This chain joins TRBV7-2 and TRBJ1-2, with D unclear. The germline V and J ends were trimmed by 3 bases and 0 bases, with 11 bases remaining between them. The germline CDR1 and CDR2 sequences are SGHTA and FQGNSA. This CDR3 has 15 amino acids. The chain's CDR3 is CASSLRAGANYGYTF. In nucleotides, the CDR3 is TGTGCCAGCAGCTTGAGGGCAGGAGCTAACTATGGCTACACCTTC.

The rearrangement links TRBV29-1 to TRBJ2-3, with 13 nucleotides matching TRBD2. The germline V gene has CDR1 SQVTM and CDR2 ANQGSEA. V trimming: 6 bases; J trimming: 1 base; junction bases outside the gene matches: 4. The CDR3 length is 15 residues. The CDR3 region is CSVRTSGGRTDTQYF. Here the CDR3 DNA reads TGCAGCGTCCGGACTAGCGGGGGACGCACAGATACGCAGTATTTT.

To note about this clonotype: Being one base from a much bigger clone, this may be a read error. The rearrangement uses TRBV11-2 and TRBJ2-1, with 10 bases lining up with TRBD2. The germline V gene encodes CDR1 SGHAT and CDR2 FQNNGV. The CDR3 length is 15 residues. CDR3 in DNA: TGTGTCAGCAGCTCCGGACTAGCGGCCTACAATGAGCAGTTCTTC. Translating gives CVSSSGLAAYNEQFF. Filled out from reference TRBV11-2 and TRBJ2-1, the complete variable domain reads EAGVAQSPRYKIIEKRQSVAFWCNPISGHATLYWYQQILGQGPKLLIQFQNNGVVDDSQLPKDRFSAERLKGVDSTLKIQPAKLEDSAVYLCVSSSGLAAYNEQFFGPGTRLTVL.

The chain has TRBV12-3 or TRBV12-4 and TRBJ2-5, with TRBD2 matching over 10 bases. Germline trimming cut 6 bases from V and 3 bases from J; bases unmatched to any gene: 4. The CDR3 covers 14 residues. The CDR3 region has the DNA TGTGCCAGCAGCGGGACTAGCGTTAAAGAGACCCAGTACTTC. Amino acid sequence: CASSGTSVKETQYF.

The chain uses TRBV7-6 and TRBJ2-1, with D tentatively TRBD1 (6 bases). Per germline, CDR1 SGHVS and CDR2 FNYEAQ. The CDR3 totals 16 residues. Trimming removed 0 bases from V and 1 base from J, with 10 bases in between. The CDR3 spells CASSLARQASYNEQFF. The CDR3 DNA reads as TGTGCCAGCAGCTTAGCGCGACAGGCTTCCTACAATGAGCAGTTCTTC.

The V call is TRBV11-2, the J call TRBJ1-2, with a tentative D call TRBD1 (5 bases). This CDR3 comprises 15 residues. V gave up 5 bases and J gave up 2 bases, with 15 bases separating them. CDR1 is SGHAT and CDR2 is FQNNGV in the germline V gene. For the CDR3, the DNA is TGTGCCAGCAGCAGCCAAGAGGGGATGAACTATGGCTACACCTTC. Residues: CASSSQEGMNYGYTF.

This clonotype turned up a few times. The chain joins TRBV3-1 to TRBJ1-1, with D perhaps matching TRBD1 (5 bases). Per germline, CDR1 LGHDT and CDR2 YNNKEL (reference sequence). Trimming took off 1 base at V and 5 bases at J, with 11 bases between the two ends. This CDR3 has 14 amino acids. CDR3 in amino acids: CASSQVPRDTEAFF. In DNA form, the CDR3 reads TGTGCCAGCAGCCAAGTCCCCAGGGATACTGAAGCTTTCTTT. Full variable domain (remainder filled in from reference TRBV3-1 and TRBJ1-1): DTAVSQTPKYLVTQMGNDKSIKCEQNLGHDTMYWYKQDSKKFLKIMFSYNNKELIINETVPNRFSPKSPDKAHLNLHINSLELGDSAVYFCASSQVPRDTEAFFGQGTRLTVV.

In regard to this clonotype: A read error may explain this, as a much larger clone is one base away. CDR3 loop: CSALSDRSTDTQYF. DNA of the CDR3: TGCAGCGCCCTTTCGGACAGAAGCACAGATACGCAGTATTTT. The gene calls are TRBV29-1 and TRBJ2-3, with D possibly TRBD1 on 6 matching bases. Germline CDR1 is SQVTM and CDR2 is ANQGSEA. The V end lost 7 bases, the J end lost 0 bases, and 14 bases lay between the germline ends. The CDR3 spans 14 residues.

This clonotype was observed a few times. The V gene is TRBV12-3 or TRBV12-4, the J gene TRBJ1-1; D gene unclear. The germline V and J ends were trimmed by 2 bases and 6 bases, with 16 bases remaining between them. The CDR3 totals 15 residues. DNA of the CDR3: TGTGCCAGCAGTTTAAGTGGTAGGGCTTCGGCTGAAGCTTTCTTT. It yields the protein CASSLSGRASAEAFF.

The V gene is TRBV20-1, the J gene TRBJ2-1; 13 nucleotides match TRBD2. The germline V gene encodes CDR1 DFQATT and CDR2 SNEGSKA (reference sequence). Germline trimming cut 6 bases from V and 5 bases from J; bases unmatched to any gene: 10. The CDR3 has 16 residues. The CDR3 nucleotides read TGCAGTGCCCTTAGACTAGCGGGGGGCACGCACAATGAGCAGTTCTTC. Translated, it gives CSALRLAGGTHNEQFF.

V and J are TRBV20-1 and TRBJ2-3, with 10 bases fitting TRBD2. V gave up 6 bases and J gave up 2 bases; unmatched junction bases: 5. Germline CDR1 and CDR2: DFQATT and SNEGSKA (reference sequence). This CDR3 is built from 14 residues. CDR3 in DNA: TGCAGTGCCACTGGGACTAGCGCCACAGATACGCAGTATTTT. This sequence encodes CSATGTSATDTQYF.